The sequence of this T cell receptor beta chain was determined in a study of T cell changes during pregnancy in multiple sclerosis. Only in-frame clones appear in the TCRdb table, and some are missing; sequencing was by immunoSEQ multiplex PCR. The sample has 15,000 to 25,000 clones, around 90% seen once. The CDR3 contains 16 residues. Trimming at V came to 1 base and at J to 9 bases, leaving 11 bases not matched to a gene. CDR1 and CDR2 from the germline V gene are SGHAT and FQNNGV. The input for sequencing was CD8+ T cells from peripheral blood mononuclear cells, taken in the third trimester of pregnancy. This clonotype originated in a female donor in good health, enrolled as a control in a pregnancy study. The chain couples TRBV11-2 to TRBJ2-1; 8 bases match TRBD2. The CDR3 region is CASSLAGGRSLSEQFF. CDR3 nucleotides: TGTGCCAGCAGCTTAGCGGGAGGGCGCTCTTTGAGTGAGCAGTTCTTC.